This paragraph reports one TCR beta chain. Its antigen is still unknown. No much larger clone is present one base from it, and per-base qualities are unavailable. Whole blood was collected in K2EDTA tubes by collaborating institutions according to the institutions' own protocols. Collaborator samples were shipped for TCRbeta analysis as frozen whole blood, isolated PBMCs, or DNA extracted from either sample type. TCRbeta CDR3 regions were amplified from genomic DNA by means of the immunoSEQ Assay, a bias-controlled multiplex PCR. The authors processed their data as follows. The number of nucleated cells in each sample was estimated from the amplification of reference gene primers within the assay. To quantify the absolute abundance of each unique TCRbeta CDR3 rearrangement, sequence reads were collapsed and filtered. Productive Simpson clonality was computed per sample as the square root of Simpson's diversity index over productive rearrangements. TCRdb retrieved this table from immuneACCESS and kept in-frame rearrangements only. Not all clones are present; in checked studies, unresolved V genes account for under half, and no reason is known for the remainder. The V and J calls and clone size were taken over from that table, and D and trimming were inferred from the DNA. The sample has around 30,000 clones on record, about 90% of them singletons. 5.4% of the sample rests with the top ten.

The data derive from a study of blood T cell repertoires in COVID-19 (dated by TCRdb to 2020 to 2022). Looking at the study overall: Collaborator samples came from the United States, Italy and Spain and covered acute and convalescent phases of COVID-19. The prospective study material was composed of cDNA or gDNA derived from T cells, B-cell-depleted T cells, or PBMCs. Deeply sampled blood TCRbeta repertoires from subjects exposed to, actively infected with, or recovered from COVID-19 were included in the dataset. The repertoires were released in a freely available public database intended as a resource for research on the immune response to SARS-CoV-2. The samples were drawn from the first 160 participants of the ongoing ImmuneRACE study and from more than 1,000 subjects provided by 6 global collaborators. Sample metadata almost always included a de-identified subject ID, COVID-19 status, age in years and sex. Where available, HLA class I and class II types were taken from metadata supplied by the sample provider and were not determined by assay-based typing.

Broad study findings and their caveats: The amount of clinical and demographic metadata varied by source and participant and was provided uncurated.

Looking up the germline V gene (reference sequence) yields CDR1 LNHDA and CDR2 SQIVND. From cysteine to phenylalanine, the CDR3 is 14 amino acids long. Left in the record is the CDR3 DNA by itself, 42 bases read in frame from the first base. Trimming accounts for 5 bases at V and 4 bases at J, while the number of junction bases matched to no gene is 6. The source of this sequence is a human donor in a cohort sampled during active COVID-19. The chain couples TRBV19 to TRBJ1-1; 8 of the junction bases match TRBD1. Sequenced sample: peripheral blood. The DNA sequence is TGTGCCAGTAGTTCCCAGGGGGCAAGCACTGAAGCTTTCTTT. Its product reads: CASSSQGASTEAFF.